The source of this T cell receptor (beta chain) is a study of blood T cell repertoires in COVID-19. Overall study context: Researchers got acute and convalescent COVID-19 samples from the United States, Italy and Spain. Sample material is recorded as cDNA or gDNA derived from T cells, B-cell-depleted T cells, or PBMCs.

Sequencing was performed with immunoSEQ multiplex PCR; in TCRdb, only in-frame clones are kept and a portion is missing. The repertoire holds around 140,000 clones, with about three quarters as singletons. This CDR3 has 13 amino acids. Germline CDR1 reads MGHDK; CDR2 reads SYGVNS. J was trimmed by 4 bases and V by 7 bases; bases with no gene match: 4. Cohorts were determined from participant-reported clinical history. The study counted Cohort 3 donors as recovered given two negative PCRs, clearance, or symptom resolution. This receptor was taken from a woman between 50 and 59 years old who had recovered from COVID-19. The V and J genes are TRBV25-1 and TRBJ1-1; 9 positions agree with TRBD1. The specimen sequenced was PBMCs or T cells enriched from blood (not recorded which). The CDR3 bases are TGTGCCAGCATTCTACAGGGGGCCACTGAAGCTTTCTTT. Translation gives CASILQGATEAFF.